Following are 29 T cell receptor beta chains from one sample sequenced in a study of T-cell memory formation after mild COVID-19. Via MiXCR, TCRdb re-called the 5' RACE reads, giving one row per CDR3 protein. The table has around 300,000 distinct CDR3 sequences, roughly a fifth seen once. The sample taken for sequencing was PBMCs or a T cell subset sorted from them (not recorded which). These receptor sequences come from a man younger than 30 who had mild COVID-19 (a few samples of this study predate the infection). Cell type and time point are not known.

This clonotype was found a few times. The chain links TRBV27 to TRBJ1-4, with D hard to call. The CDR3 loop spans 14 amino acids. Germline V gene data show CDR1 as MNHEY and CDR2 as SMNVEV (reference sequence). V lost 8 bases to trimming and J lost 0 bases, with 10 bases between them. The CDR3 DNA sequence: TGTGCCAGCGGATCAGCAGCAACTAATGAAAAACTGTTTTTT. It is translated as CASGSAATNEKLFF.

This clonotype was counted many times. The chain links TRBV14 to TRBJ1-1; no definite D call. Trimming took off 6 bases at V and 0 bases at J, with 14 bases between the two ends. The CDR3 has 15 amino acids. Germline V CDR1 and CDR2: SGHDN, FVKESK. The CDR3 DNA follows: TGTGCCAGCAGTCCCCTTGGGCACATGAACACTGAAGCTTTCTTT. Translated: CASSPLGHMNTEAFF. The variable domain in full, completed from reference TRBV14 and TRBJ1-1, reads EAGVTQFPSHSVIEKGQTVTLRCDPISGHDNLYWYRRVMGKEIKFLLHFVKESKQDESGMPNNRFLAERTGGTYSTLKVQPAELEDSGVYFCASSPLGHMNTEAFFGQGTRLTVV.

In its sample, this clonotype was seen many times. The chain combines TRBV3-1 with TRBJ2-5, with D unclear. This CDR3 is built from 12 residues. The V and J ends lost 1 base and 5 bases respectively, with 5 bases between them. Looked up from germline, CDR1 is LGHDT and CDR2 is YNNKEL (reference sequence). The CDR3 sequence is CASSQATETQYF. For the CDR3, the DNA is TGTGCCAGCAGCCAAGCAACGGAGACCCAGTACTTC.

V and J are TRBV7-2 and TRBJ2-7, with D maybe TRBD2 (6 bases). Trimming cost V 5 bases and J 3 bases, with 14 bases left between them. The germline gives CDR1 SGHTA, CDR2 FQGNSA. This CDR3 has 14 amino acids. This CDR3 reads CASSRLARDYEQYF. The CDR3 DNA sequence: TGTGCCAGCAGCCGGCTGGCGCGGGACTACGAGCAGTACTTC.

This clonotype was detected a few times. V and J are TRBV3-1 and TRBJ1-1; no clear D gene. CDR1 and CDR2 (germline): LGHDT, YNNKEL (reference sequence). The CDR3 has 14 amino acids. V dropped 3 bases and J dropped 5 bases, with 13 bases sitting between them. CDR3 sequence: CASSHSDGRTEAFF. Here the CDR3 DNA reads TGTGCCAGCAGCCACTCGGACGGCAGGACTGAAGCTTTCTTT. The variable domain in full, with the rest retrieved from reference TRBV3-1 and TRBJ1-1, is DTAVSQTPKYLVTQMGNDKSIKCEQNLGHDTMYWYKQDSKKFLKIMFSYNNKELIINETVPNRFSPKSPDKAHLNLHINSLELGDSAVYFCASSHSDGRTEAFFGQGTRLTVV.

This clonotype was seen a handful of times. The rearrangement joins TRBV20-1 to TRBJ2-1; no definite D call. The germline V gene encodes CDR1 DFQATT and CDR2 SNEGSKA (reference sequence). This CDR3 has 11 amino acids. Trimming removed 6 bases at V and 3 bases at J, with 6 bases between. The CDR3 coding sequence is TGCAGTGCAAACCTCTACAATGAGCAGTTCTTC. Translated: CSANLYNEQFF.

This chain joins TRBV6-2 or TRBV6-3 and TRBJ2-2, with 7 bases fitting TRBD1. The CDR3 is 16 residues long. From germline, CDR1 is MNHEY and CDR2 SVGEGT. V lost 4 bases to trimming and J lost 3 bases; unmatched junction nucleotides: 8. DNA of the CDR3: TGTGCCAGCAGTTTCAGGGGGTTTTGGGACACCGGGGAGCTGTTTTTT. Translation: CASSFRGFWDTGELFF.

The chain recombines TRBV6-6 with TRBJ1-5; D is uncertain. CDR1 and CDR2 (germline): MNHNY, SVGAGI (reference sequence). V lost 4 bases to trimming and J lost 5 bases, with 15 bases between them. CDR3 size: 15 residues. The CDR3 DNA sequence: TGTGCCAGCAGTTCCTGGACGAAAACCGATCAGCCCCAGCATTTT. Protein sequence: CASSSWTKTDQPQHF.

In this sample, this clonotype turned up a few times. The chain is built from TRBV2 and TRBJ2-3; D could derive from TRBD1 or TRBD2 (5 bases each). Germline V gene data show CDR1 as SNHLY and CDR2 as FYNNEI. V shed 10 bases and J shed 2 bases, with 16 bases lying between them. The CDR3 spans 14 residues. The CDR3 DNA reads as TGTGCCACCACCCCCGAGGGGCACACAGATACGCAGTATTTT. It specifies CATTPEGHTDTQYF.

The table lists this clonotype with a few counts. The rearrangement uses TRBV6-6 and TRBJ2-2, with a tentative D call TRBD2 (6 bases). CDR3 size: 16 residues. Germline loops: CDR1 MNHNY, CDR2 SVGAGI (reference sequence). The V end lost 0 bases, the J end lost 6 bases, and 14 bases lay between the germline ends. The CDR3 DNA reads as TGTGCCAGCAGTTACTCGCCGGGCGGGAATGCCGGGGAGCTGTTTTTT. Amino acids: CASSYSPGGNAGELFF.

The table lists this clonotype with a few counts. The rearrangement links TRBV6-6 to TRBJ2-3; no definite D call. Deletions cut 5 bases from V and 0 bases from J, with 21 bases between. Germline CDR1 reads MNHNY; CDR2 reads SVGAGI (reference sequence). This CDR3 contains 18 residues. This chain's CDR3 is CASSRAAQAVTSTDTQYF. CDR3 DNA sequence: TGTGCCAGCAGTCGGGCGGCCCAGGCGGTAACTAGCACAGATACGCAGTATTTT.

This clonotype was counted ten times or more. This chain links TRBV5-4 with TRBJ1-1; D is undetermined. The V gene's germline CDR1 is SGHNT and CDR2 YYREEE (reference sequence). Trimming cost V 5 bases and J 6 bases, with 11 bases left between them. This CDR3 contains 12 residues. The CDR3 DNA reads as TGTGCCAGCAGGGCTGAGACCTCTGAAGCTTTCTTT. It is translated as CASRAETSEAFF.

This rearrangement joins TRBV12-3 or TRBV12-4 to TRBJ1-2; tentatively, D is TRBD1 (5 bases). The CDR3 loop spans 14 amino acids. V gave up 0 bases and J gave up 6 bases, with 11 bases separating them. The CDR3 spells CASSLASGPHGYTF. CDR3 coding DNA: TGTGCCAGCAGTTTAGCATCGGGGCCCCATGGCTACACCTTC.

This chain joins TRBV6-5 and TRBJ1-1, with 8 bases that match TRBD1. The V and J ends lost 0 bases and 8 bases, in that order; junction bases with no gene match: 5. Germline V gene data show CDR1 as MNHEY and CDR2 as SVGAGI. This CDR3 region has 14 residues. The CDR3: CASSYSRQGYEAFF. Written as DNA, the CDR3 is TGTGCCAGCAGTTACTCGAGACAGGGGTACGAAGCTTTCTTT.

This chain joins TRBV12-3 or TRBV12-4 and TRBJ1-1; D gene uncertain. CDR3 length: 12 residues. The V end lost 6 bases, the J end lost 0 bases, and 5 bases lay between the germline ends. CDR3: CASRGMNTEAFF. CDR3 bases: TGTGCCAGCAGGGGCATGAACACTGAAGCTTTCTTT.

J is TRBJ1-1 and V is TRBV20-1, with D hard to call. CDR3 length: 11 amino acids. Germline CDR1 and CDR2: DFQATT and SNEGSKA (reference sequence). V was shortened by 8 bases and J by 5 bases, with 12 bases between the two germline ends. This chain's CDR3 is CSSRTRTEAFF. In DNA, the CDR3 is TGCAGTTCCCGGACCCGGACTGAAGCTTTCTTT.

The chain is built from TRBV7-2 and TRBJ2-1, with 11 bases that match TRBD2. Losses at the gene ends were 5 bases for V and 9 bases for J; bases not matched to a gene: 6. The CDR3 length is 14 residues. Germline lookup yields CDR1 SGHTA and CDR2 FQGNSA. Here the CDR3 DNA reads TGTGCCAGCAGCCCGTTCCTAGCGGGGGGTGAGCAGTTCTTC. This sequence encodes CASSPFLAGGEQFF.

The table lists this clonotype with a few counts. This chain joins TRBV5-4 and TRBJ2-1; 7 bases match TRBD2. V shed 0 bases and J 10 bases; nucleotides not matched to a gene: 13. In germline, CDR1 is SGHNT, CDR2 YYREEE (reference sequence). There are 16 residues in the CDR3. The CDR3 DNA follows: TGTGCCAGCAGCTTGGTCAGCGGGACCCAGCCCAACGAGCAGTTCTTC. This encodes CASSLVSGTQPNEQFF. Full variable domain (outside the CDR3, taken from reference TRBV5-4 and TRBJ2-1): ETGVTQSPTHLIKTRGQQVTLRCSSQSGHNTVSWYQQALGQGPQFIFQYYREEENGRGNFPPRFSGLQFPNYSSELNVNALELDDSALYLCASSLVSGTQPNEQFFGPGTRLTVL.

The chain uses TRBV7-9 and TRBJ1-3; D is unresolved. In germline, CDR1 is SEHNR, CDR2 FQNEAQ (reference sequence). The CDR3 covers 15 residues. V was cut by 0 bases and J by 3 bases, with 9 bases left in between. In DNA form, the CDR3 reads TGTGCCAGCAGCTTAGCCTTGGCAGTTGGAAACACCATATATTTT. Its protein product is CASSLALAVGNTIYF.

This clonotype was seen a few times. This sequence joins TRBV3-1 and TRBJ2-3, with 9 bases aligning to TRBD2. The CDR3 contains 13 residues. Germline values: CDR1 LGHDT, CDR2 YNNKEL (reference sequence). V was clipped by 0 bases and J by 10 bases; unmatched bases: 2. The CDR3 coding sequence is TGTGCCAGCAGCCAAGACCTAGCGGGGTCGCAGTATTTT. Its translation: CASSQDLAGSQYF.

The rearrangement links TRBV5-1 to TRBJ2-5; TRBD1 is a possible D gene (7 bases). Trimming stripped 2 bases from V and 1 base from J, with 12 bases between. The CDR3 covers 15 residues. The germline CDR1 and CDR2 sequences are SGHRS and YFSETQ. The CDR3 loop reads CASSFQGGSQETQYF. DNA for the CDR3: TGCGCCAGCAGCTTCCAGGGGGGTTCCCAAGAGACCCAGTACTTC. The variable domain in full, with the rest retrieved from reference TRBV5-1 and TRBJ2-5, is KAGVTQTPRYLIKTRGQQVTLSCSPISGHRSVSWYQQTPGQGLQFLFEYFSETQRNKGNFPGRFSGRQFSNSRSEMNVSTLELGDSALYLCASSFQGGSQETQYFGPGTRLLVL.

The rearrangement joins TRBV28 to TRBJ2-5; D is undetermined. Germline CDR1 MDHEN, CDR2 SYDVKM. Trimming shortened V by 6 bases and J by 5 bases, and 7 bases separated the two germline ends. The CDR3 spans 11 residues. The CDR3 is CASRLTETQYF. Written as DNA, the CDR3 is TGTGCCAGCAGACTTACGGAGACCCAGTACTTC. The whole variable domain, remainder taken from reference TRBV28 and TRBJ2-5, is DVKVTQSSRYLVKRTGEKVFLECVQDMDHENMFWYRQDPGLGLRLIYFSYDVKMKEKGDIPEGYSVSREKKERFSLILESASTNQTSMYLCASRLTETQYFGPGTRLLVL.

This clonotype was picked up a small number of times. This sequence joins TRBV7-2 and TRBJ2-3; 8 nucleotides agree with TRBD2. From germline, CDR1 is SGHTA and CDR2 FQGNSA. V dropped 1 base and J dropped 1; count of bases not matched to a gene: 1. CDR3 length equals 15 residues. The CDR3 sequence: CASSLVLAGTDTQYF. The CDR3 region has the DNA TGTGCCAGCAGCTTAGTACTAGCGGGCACAGATACGCAGTATTTT. The variable domain in full, with the rest retrieved from reference TRBV7-2 and TRBJ2-3, is GAGVSQSPSNKVTEKGKDVELRCDPISGHTALYWYRQSLGQGLEFLIYFQGNSAPDKSGLPSDRFSAERTGGSVSTLTIQRTQQEDSAVYLCASSLVLAGTDTQYFGPGTRLTVL.

This clonotype turned up a few times. J is TRBJ1-5 and V is TRBV12-5, with D hard to call. The CDR3 is 14 amino acids. Looked up from germline, CDR1 is LGHNT and CDR2 is FRNRAP. V was clipped by 2 bases and J by 6 bases, with 11 bases between them. DNA for the CDR3: TGTGCTAGTGGTTTGAGTGGCACCCGTCAGCCCCAGCATTTT. It yields the protein CASGLSGTRQPQHF.

CDR3 loop: CASRKDGQGRTDTQYF. The CDR3, as DNA: TGTGCCAGCAGGAAGGATGGACAGGGAAGGACAGATACGCAGTATTTT. The chain recombines TRBV25-1 with TRBJ2-3, with 8 bases fitting TRBD1. After removal of 6 bases from V and 3 bases from J, the junction contained 11 bases not matched to a gene. The germline V gene encodes CDR1 MGHDK and CDR2 SYGVNS. The CDR3 runs 16 residues.

The rearrangement uses TRBV6-5 and TRBJ1-4, with D unresolved. V dropped 7 bases and J dropped 8 bases, with 17 bases sitting between them. This CDR3 region has 14 residues. The V gene's germline CDR1 is MNHEY and CDR2 SVGAGI. CDR3 residues: CASTLNAGGEKLFF. DNA of the CDR3: TGTGCCAGCACCCTTAACGCGGGTGGAGAAAAACTGTTTTTT.

The chain joins TRBV7-9 to TRBJ1-3; TRBD1 might be the D (5 bases). This CDR3 contains 15 residues. Trimming took off 5 bases at V and 0 bases at J, with 11 bases between the two ends. Germline V gene lookup returns CDR1 SEHNR and CDR2 FQNEAQ (reference sequence). CDR3 in amino acids: CASSGARSSGNTIYF. The CDR3 coding sequence is TGTGCCAGCAGCGGGGCCCGAAGCTCTGGAAACACCATATATTTT.

This rearrangement joins TRBV9 to TRBJ2-6; D might be TRBD1 or TRBD2, each matching 5 bases. This CDR3 is built from 17 residues. Between the trimmed V and J ends, which lost 1 base and 0 bases, there was a span of 11 bases. Per the germline V gene, CDR1 is SGDLS and CDR2 is YYNGEE. The CDR3 here is CASSVMGPSSGANVLTF. The CDR3 DNA reads as TGTGCCAGCAGCGTAATGGGACCGAGCTCTGGGGCCAACGTCCTGACTTTC.

The chain uses TRBV6-1 and TRBJ2-5, with 12 bases fitting TRBD2. V shed 5 bases and J 1 base; nucleotides not matched to a gene: 5. Germline loops: CDR1 MNHNS, CDR2 SASEGT. The CDR3 extends over 16 amino acids. CDR3 sequence: CASSWTSGIRQETQYF. The CDR3 nucleotides are TGTGCCAGCAGTTGGACTAGCGGGATACGCCAAGAGACCCAGTACTTC.